This TCR beta chain was captured by sequencing in a study of blood T cell repertoires in COVID-19. Study as a whole: Samples representing acute and convalescent COVID-19 were sourced from the United States, Italy and Spain.

Germline V gene sequence: CDR1 SGHAT, CDR2 FQNNGV. The CDR3 runs to 14 residues. Trimming took off 0 bases at V and 4 bases at J, with 10 bases between the two ends. Participants came from some 23 US areas, aged roughly 18 to 89 years. Membership in each cohort depended on participant-reported clinical history. Recovered participants had two consecutive negative NP/OP PCR tests, healthcare professional clearance, or symptom resolution. TCRdb keeps only in-frame clones here, not all; method: immunoSEQ multiplex PCR. The sample carries about 300,000 clones, 80% to 90% recorded once. The sample was PBMCs or T cells enriched from blood (not recorded which). The J gene is TRBJ2-7, the V gene TRBV11-2, with D perhaps matching TRBD2 (5 bases). The origin of this receptor is a man in his thirties or forties who had recovered from COVID-19. Here the CDR3 reads CASSLEVGGYEQYF. Written as DNA, the CDR3 is TGTGCCAGCAGCTTAGAAGTCGGCGGGTACGAGCAGTACTTC.